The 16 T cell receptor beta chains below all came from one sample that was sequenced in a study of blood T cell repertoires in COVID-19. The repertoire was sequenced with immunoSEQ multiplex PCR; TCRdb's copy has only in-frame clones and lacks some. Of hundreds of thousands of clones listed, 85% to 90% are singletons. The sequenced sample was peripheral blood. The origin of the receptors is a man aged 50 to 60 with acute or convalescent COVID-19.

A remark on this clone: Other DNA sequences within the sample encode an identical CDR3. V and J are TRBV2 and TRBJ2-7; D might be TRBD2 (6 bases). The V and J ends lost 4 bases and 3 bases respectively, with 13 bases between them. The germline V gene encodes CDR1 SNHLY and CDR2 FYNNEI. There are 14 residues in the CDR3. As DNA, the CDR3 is TGTGCCAGCAGTGCCGGGACTGAAGTCTACGAGCAGTACTTC. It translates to CASSAGTEVYEQYF.

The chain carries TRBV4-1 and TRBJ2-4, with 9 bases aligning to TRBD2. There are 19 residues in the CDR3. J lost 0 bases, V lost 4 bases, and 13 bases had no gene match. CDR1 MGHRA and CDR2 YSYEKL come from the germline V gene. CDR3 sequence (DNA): TGCGCCAGCAGCCTTCGGAATAGCGGGGGTGATATAGCCAAAAACATTCAGTACTTC. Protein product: CASSLRNSGGDIAKNIQYF.

The CDR3 loop is CASSYRGPTYNEQFF. As DNA, the CDR3 is TGTGCCAGCAGCTACAGGGGGCCCACCTACAATGAGCAGTTCTTC. The rearrangement joins TRBV7-9 to TRBJ2-1; 9 positions agree with TRBD1. The CDR3 runs to 15 residues. Germline loops: CDR1 SEHNR, CDR2 FQNEAQ (reference sequence). The V segment lost 4 bases and the J segment 2 bases; nucleotides outside the gene matches: 3. The entire variable domain, with the rest obtained from reference TRBV7-9 and TRBJ2-1, is as follows: DTGVSQNPRHKITKRGQNVTFRCDPISEHNRLYWYRQTLGQGPEFLTYFQNEAQLEKSRLLSDRFSAERPKGSFSTLEIQRTEQGDSAMYLCASSYRGPTYNEQFFGPGTRLTVL.

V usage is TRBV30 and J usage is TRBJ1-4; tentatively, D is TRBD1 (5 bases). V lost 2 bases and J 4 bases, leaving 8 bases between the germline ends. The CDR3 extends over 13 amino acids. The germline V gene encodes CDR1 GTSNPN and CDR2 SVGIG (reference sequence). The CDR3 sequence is CAWSRGYNEKLFF. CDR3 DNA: TGTGCCTGGAGTAGGGGTTATAATGAAAAACTGTTTTTT.

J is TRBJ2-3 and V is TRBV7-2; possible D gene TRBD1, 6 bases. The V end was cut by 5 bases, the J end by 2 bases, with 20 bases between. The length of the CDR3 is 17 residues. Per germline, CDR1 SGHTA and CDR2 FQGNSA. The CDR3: CASSPRWGRGSTDTQYF. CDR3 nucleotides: TGTGCCAGCAGCCCACGGTGGGGCAGGGGCTCCACAGATACGCAGTATTTT.

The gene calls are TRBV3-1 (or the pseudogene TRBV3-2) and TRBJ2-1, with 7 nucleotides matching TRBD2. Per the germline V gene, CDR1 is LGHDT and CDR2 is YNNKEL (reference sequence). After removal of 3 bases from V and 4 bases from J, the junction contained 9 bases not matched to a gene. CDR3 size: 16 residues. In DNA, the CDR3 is TGTGCCAGCAGCCAGGGGGGGGGAACTAATTACAATGAGCAGTTCTTC. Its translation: CASSQGGGTNYNEQFF.

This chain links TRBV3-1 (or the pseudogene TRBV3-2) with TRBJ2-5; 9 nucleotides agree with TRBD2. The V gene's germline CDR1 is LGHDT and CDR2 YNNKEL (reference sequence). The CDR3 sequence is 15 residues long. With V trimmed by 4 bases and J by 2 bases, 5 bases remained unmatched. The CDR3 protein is CASSLGTSWQETQYF. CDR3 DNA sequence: TGTGCCAGCAGCCTCGGGACTAGCTGGCAAGAGACCCAGTACTTC.

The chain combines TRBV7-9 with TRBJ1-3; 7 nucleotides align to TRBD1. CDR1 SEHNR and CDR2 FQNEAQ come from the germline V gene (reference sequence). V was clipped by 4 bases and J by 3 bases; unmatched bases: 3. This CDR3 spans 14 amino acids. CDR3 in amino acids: CASSSGGNGNTIYF. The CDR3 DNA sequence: TGTGCCAGCAGCTCAGGGGGAAATGGAAACACCATATATTTT.

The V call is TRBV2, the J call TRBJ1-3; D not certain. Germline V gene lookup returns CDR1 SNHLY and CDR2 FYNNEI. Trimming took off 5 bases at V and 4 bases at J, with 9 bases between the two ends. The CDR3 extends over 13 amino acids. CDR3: CASSFTGGNTIYF. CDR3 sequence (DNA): TGTGCCAGCAGTTTTACGGGGGGAAACACCATATATTTT.

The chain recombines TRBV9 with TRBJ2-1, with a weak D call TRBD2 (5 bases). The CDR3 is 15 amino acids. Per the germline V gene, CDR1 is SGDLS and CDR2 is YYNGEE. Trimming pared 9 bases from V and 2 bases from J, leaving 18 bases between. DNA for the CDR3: TGTGCCACGTCCACCGGGGAAGGCCCCTACAATGAGCAGTTCTTC. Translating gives CATSTGEGPYNEQFF.

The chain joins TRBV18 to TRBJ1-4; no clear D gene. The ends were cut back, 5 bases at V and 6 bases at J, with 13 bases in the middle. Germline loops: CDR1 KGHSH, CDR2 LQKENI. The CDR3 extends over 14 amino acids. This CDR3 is CASSATGGDEKLFF. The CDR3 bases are TGTGCCAGCTCAGCGACGGGAGGTGATGAAAAACTGTTTTTT.

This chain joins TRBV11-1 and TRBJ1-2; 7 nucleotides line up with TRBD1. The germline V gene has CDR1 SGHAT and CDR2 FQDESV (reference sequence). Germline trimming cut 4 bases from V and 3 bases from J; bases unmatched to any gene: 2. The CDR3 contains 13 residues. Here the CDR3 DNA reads TGTGCCAGCAGCTCCGGACAGGACTATGGCTACACCTTC. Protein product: CASSSGQDYGYTF. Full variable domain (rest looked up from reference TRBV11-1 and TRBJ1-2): EAEVAQSPRYKITEKSQAVAFWCDPISGHATLYWYRQILGQGPELLVQFQDESVVDDSQLPKDRFSAERLKGVDSTLKIQPAELGDSAMYLCASSSGQDYGYTFGSGTRLTVV.

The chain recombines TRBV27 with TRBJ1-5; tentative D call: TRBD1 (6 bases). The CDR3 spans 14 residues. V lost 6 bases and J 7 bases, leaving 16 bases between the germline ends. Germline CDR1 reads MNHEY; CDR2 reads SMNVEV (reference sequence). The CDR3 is CASRVTGTGQPQHF. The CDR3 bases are TGTGCCAGCAGGGTTACAGGGACGGGGCAGCCCCAGCATTTT.

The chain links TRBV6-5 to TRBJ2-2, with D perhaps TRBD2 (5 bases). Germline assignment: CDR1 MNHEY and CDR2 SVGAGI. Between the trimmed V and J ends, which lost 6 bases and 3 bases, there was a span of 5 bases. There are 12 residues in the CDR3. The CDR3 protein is CASRRDTGELFF. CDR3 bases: TGTGCCAGCAGGAGGGACACCGGGGAGCTGTTTTTT.

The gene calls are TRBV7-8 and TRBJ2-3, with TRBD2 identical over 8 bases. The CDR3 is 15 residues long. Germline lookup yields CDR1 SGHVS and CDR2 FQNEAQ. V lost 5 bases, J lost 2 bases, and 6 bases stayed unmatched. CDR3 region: CASSRSGAHTDTQYF. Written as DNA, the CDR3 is TGTGCCAGCAGCCGTAGCGGGGCCCACACAGATACGCAGTATTTT. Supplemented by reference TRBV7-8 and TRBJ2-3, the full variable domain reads GAGVSQSPRYKVAKRGQDVALRCDPISGHVSLFWYQQALGQGPEFLTYFQNEAQLDKSGLPSDRFFAERPEGSVSTLKIQRTQQEDSAVYLCASSRSGAHTDTQYFGPGTRLTVL.

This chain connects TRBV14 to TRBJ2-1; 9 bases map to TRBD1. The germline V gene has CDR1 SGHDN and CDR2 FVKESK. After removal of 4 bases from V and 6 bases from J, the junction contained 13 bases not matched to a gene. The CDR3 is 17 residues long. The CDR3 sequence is CASSLSVPGTGSNEQFF. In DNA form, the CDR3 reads TGTGCCAGCAGCCTCTCCGTACCCGGGACAGGGTCCAATGAGCAGTTCTTC. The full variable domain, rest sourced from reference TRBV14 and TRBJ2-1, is EAGVTQFPSHSVIEKGQTVTLRCDPISGHDNLYWYRRVMGKEIKFLLHFVKESKQDESGMPNNRFLAERTGGTYSTLKVQPAELEDSGVYFCASSLSVPGTGSNEQFFGPGTRLTVL.